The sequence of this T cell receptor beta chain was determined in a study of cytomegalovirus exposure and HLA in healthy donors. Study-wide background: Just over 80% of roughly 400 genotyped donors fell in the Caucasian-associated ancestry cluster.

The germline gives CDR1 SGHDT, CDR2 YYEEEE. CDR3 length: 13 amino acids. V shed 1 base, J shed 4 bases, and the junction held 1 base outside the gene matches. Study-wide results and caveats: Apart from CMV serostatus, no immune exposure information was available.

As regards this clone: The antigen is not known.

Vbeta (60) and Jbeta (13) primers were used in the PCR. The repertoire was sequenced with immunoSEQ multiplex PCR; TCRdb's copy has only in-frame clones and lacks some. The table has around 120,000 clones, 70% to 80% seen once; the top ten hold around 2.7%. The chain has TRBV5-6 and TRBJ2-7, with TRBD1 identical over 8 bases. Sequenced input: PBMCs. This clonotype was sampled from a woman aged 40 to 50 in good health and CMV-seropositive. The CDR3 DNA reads TGTGCCAGCAGCTTGCAGGGGGCGTACGAGCAGTACTTC. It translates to CASSLQGAYEQYF.